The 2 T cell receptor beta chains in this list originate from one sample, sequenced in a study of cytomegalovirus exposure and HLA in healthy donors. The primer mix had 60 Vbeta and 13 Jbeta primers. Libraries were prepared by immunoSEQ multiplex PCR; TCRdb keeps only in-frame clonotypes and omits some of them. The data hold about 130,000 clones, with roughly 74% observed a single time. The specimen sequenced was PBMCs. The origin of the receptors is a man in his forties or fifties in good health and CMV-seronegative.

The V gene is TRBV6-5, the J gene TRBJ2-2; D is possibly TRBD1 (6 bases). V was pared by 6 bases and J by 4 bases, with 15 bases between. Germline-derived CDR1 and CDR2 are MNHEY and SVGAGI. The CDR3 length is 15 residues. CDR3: CASRLEQGGTGELFF. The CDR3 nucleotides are TGTGCCAGCAGACTAGAACAGGGTGGCACCGGGGAGCTGTTTTTT.

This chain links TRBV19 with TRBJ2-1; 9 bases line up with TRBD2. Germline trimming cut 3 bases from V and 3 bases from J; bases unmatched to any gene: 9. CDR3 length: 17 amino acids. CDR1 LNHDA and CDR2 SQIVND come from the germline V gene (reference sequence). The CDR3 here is CASSIGLGTSLYNEQFF. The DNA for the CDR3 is TGTGCCAGTAGTATCGGGCTCGGGACTAGCCTCTACAATGAGCAGTTCTTC.